These 15 T cell receptor beta chains share one sample of origin, sequenced in a study of CXCR3-negative and CXCR3-positive naive CD8 T cells. Overall study findings and caveats: CXCR3-expressing naive cells carried TRB CDR3s more hydrophobic than those of CXCR3-negative naive cells.

These receptors have no known antigen. UMI-labeled 5' RACE TRB cDNA libraries were prepared from the cells. TCRdb reprocessed the 5' RACE reads, keeping one entry per CDR3 protein, no DNA. The sample yields around 140,000 distinct CDR3 sequences, of which the top ten take up 0.4% to 0.5%. The sample comprised naive CXCR3+ CD8+ T cells from blood. Described subset: CD45RO-CCR7+CD27+CD95- naive CD8+ T cells expressing CXCR3 (TNR3+). These receptors originate from a human donor in good health. Some clones in this sample may be carry-over from other donors' samples.

This chain connects TRBV3-1 to TRBJ2-7. Germline lookup yields CDR1 LGHDT and CDR2 YNNKEL (reference sequence). The CDR3 length is 13 residues. CDR3 loop: CASSPASSYEQYF.

This rearrangement joins TRBV12-3 or TRBV12-4 to TRBJ2-7; TCRdb's D call, TRBD2, is unchecked because there is no DNA. This CDR3 region has 16 residues. The CDR3: CASSFGGLAGAYEQYF.

The rearrangement uses TRBV29-1 and TRBJ1-1; the TRBD1 assignment by TCRdb is unverifiable without DNA. This CDR3 has 13 residues. CDR1 and CDR2 from the germline V gene are SQVTM and ANQGSEA. CDR3 protein: CSAPGQGGTEAFF.

The J gene is TRBJ2-7, the V gene TRBV5-1; the D call from TCRdb, TRBD1, cannot be confirmed without DNA. Germline V gene sequence: CDR1 SGHRS, CDR2 YFSETQ. The CDR3 sequence is 14 residues long. This CDR3 reads CASSHTGTGDEQYF.

The genes are TRBV4-1 and TRBJ2-7. This CDR3 is built from 16 residues. Germline assignment: CDR1 MGHRA and CDR2 YSYEKL. The CDR3 reads CASSQEMVRGLLEQYF.

The genes are TRBV30 and TRBJ1-5; the D call of TRBD1 rests on TCRdb alone, since no DNA is present to check it. The germline V gene encodes CDR1 GTSNPN and CDR2 SVGIG (reference sequence). CDR3 length equals 11 residues. The CDR3 is CAWSAGSAQHF.

The chain joins TRBV11-3 to TRBJ2-2; no DNA is available, so the TRBD1 call from TCRdb remains unchecked. In germline, CDR1 is SGHNT, CDR2 YENEEA. This CDR3 has 16 amino acids. The CDR3 reads CASSSSGAANTGELFF. Filled out from reference TRBV11-3 and TRBJ2-2, the complete variable domain reads EAGVVQSPRYKIIEKKQPVAFWCNPISGHNTLYWYLQNLGQGPELLIRYENEEAVDDSQLPKDRFSAERLKGVDSTLKIQPAELGDSAVYLCASSSSGAANTGELFFGEGSRLTVL.

The CDR3 loop reads CASSRLAGGPTGELFF. The chain couples TRBV28 to TRBJ2-2; the TCRdb D gene call, TRBD2, has no DNA to confirm it. The CDR3 covers 16 residues. From germline, CDR1 is MDHEN and CDR2 SYDVKM.

This chain connects TRBV7-2 to TRBJ2-5; the D call of TRBD2 rests on TCRdb alone, since no DNA is present to check it. Germline CDR1 is SGHTA and CDR2 is FQGNSA. CDR3 size: 16 residues. This chain's CDR3 is CASSYYFVAGEETQYF.

This chain connects TRBV7-9 to TRBJ2-1. Germline V gene lookup returns CDR1 SEHNR and CDR2 FQNEAQ (reference sequence). The CDR3 is 17 residues long. This CDR3 is CASSLAVAVGSYNEQFF.

The CDR3 loop reads CSVRGTRFGTGELFF. V gene TRBV29-1 combines with J gene TRBJ2-2; absent DNA, TCRdb's TRBD1 call cannot be checked. Germline V CDR1 and CDR2: SQVTM, ANQGSEA. The CDR3 runs to 15 residues.

The chain has TRBV2 and TRBJ1-4; TCRdb returns TRBD1, unconfirmable since there is no DNA. Germline V gene sequence: CDR1 SNHLY, CDR2 FYNNEI. The CDR3 spans 16 residues. The CDR3: CASSATGGLANEKLFF.

The gene calls are TRBV27 and TRBJ2-7; the TRBD1 assignment by TCRdb is unverifiable without DNA. This CDR3 is built from 15 residues. Germline CDR1 and CDR2: MNHEY and SMNVEV (reference sequence). CDR3 in amino acids: CASRQAGAGSYEQYF.

The chain is built from TRBV12-3 or TRBV12-4 and TRBJ1-1; TCRdb designates TRBD1, a call that cannot be tested without DNA. This CDR3 contains 14 residues. CDR3 residues: CASSLTGVDTEAYF.

J is TRBJ2-3 and V is TRBV28; checking the TCRdb D call of TRBD1 is not possible without DNA. CDR1 and CDR2 (germline): MDHEN, SYDVKM. The CDR3 runs 18 residues. This chain's CDR3 is CASSQLNNPGGGPDTQYF.